Sequencing of this TCR beta chain was carried out in a study of OX40 agonist ivuxolimab in advanced cancers. The CDR3 is 15 amino acids. Germline assignment: CDR1 SGHRS and CDR2 YFSETQ. The trim removed 3 bases at V and 5 bases at J, leaving 5 bases unmatched. Produced via immunoSEQ multiplex PCR; TCRdb's table is partial and in-frame only. The sample consists of 60,000 to 90,000 clones, roughly nine tenths of them appearing once. The specimen comprised CD4+ or CD8+ T cells sorted from blood, sampled in a trial of the OX40 agonist ivuxolimab. The rearrangement joins TRBV5-1 to TRBJ2-3; 11 positions agree with TRBD1. This TCR derives from an adult with an advanced solid tumor such as melanoma, head and neck, liver or kidney cancer. CDR3 in DNA: TGCGCCAGCAGCTCGGGACAGGGGGGGATAGATACGCAGTATTTT. Residues: CASSSGQGGIDTQYF.